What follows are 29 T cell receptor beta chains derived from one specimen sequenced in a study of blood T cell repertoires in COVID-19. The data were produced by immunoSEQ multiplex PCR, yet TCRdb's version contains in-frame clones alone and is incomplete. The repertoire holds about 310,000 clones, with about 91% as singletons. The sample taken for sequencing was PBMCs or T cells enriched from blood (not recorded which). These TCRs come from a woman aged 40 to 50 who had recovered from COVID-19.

The DNA of the CDR3 is TGTGCCAGCCTACAGGGGAACACTGAAGCTTTCTTT. As protein: CASLQGNTEAFF. The chain combines TRBV28 with TRBJ1-1, with TRBD1 as a possible D gene (6 bases). There are 12 residues in the CDR3. V was pared by 8 bases and J by 1 base, with 8 bases between. Germline CDR1 reads MDHEN; CDR2 reads SYDVKM.

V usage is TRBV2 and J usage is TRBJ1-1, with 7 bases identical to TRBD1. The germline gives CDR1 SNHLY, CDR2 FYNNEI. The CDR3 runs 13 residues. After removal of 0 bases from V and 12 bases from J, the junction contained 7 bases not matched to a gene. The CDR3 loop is CASSEALQTGPFF. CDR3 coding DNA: TGTGCCAGCAGTGAAGCGCTTCAGACAGGGCCTTTCTTT.

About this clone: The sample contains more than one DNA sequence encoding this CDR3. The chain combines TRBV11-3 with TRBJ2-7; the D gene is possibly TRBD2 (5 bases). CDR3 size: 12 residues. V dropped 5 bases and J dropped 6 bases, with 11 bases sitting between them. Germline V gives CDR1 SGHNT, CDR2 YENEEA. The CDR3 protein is CASSLLESEQYF. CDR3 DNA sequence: TGTGCCAGCAGCCTACTAGAGTCCGAGCAGTACTTC.

DNA of the CDR3: TGTGCCAGCAGCCTAGAAGGAGACTATGGGATAGATACGCAGTATTTT. Residues: CASSLEGDYGIDTQYF. V and J are TRBV7-3 and TRBJ2-3; D might be TRBD2 (5 bases). CDR1 is SGHTA and CDR2 is FQGTGA in the germline V gene. V was cut by 5 bases and J by 5 bases, with 20 bases left in between. There are 16 residues in the CDR3.

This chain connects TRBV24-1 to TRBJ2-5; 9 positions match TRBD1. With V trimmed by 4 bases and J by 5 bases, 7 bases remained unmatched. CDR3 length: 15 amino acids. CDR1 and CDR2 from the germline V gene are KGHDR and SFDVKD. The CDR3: CATSDPGQGGETQYF. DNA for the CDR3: TGTGCCACCAGTGACCCGGGACAGGGAGGGGAGACCCAGTACTTC.

CDR3 in DNA: TGTGCCAGCAGCTTTGGACAGGGGACACAGAACACCATATATTTT. It is translated as CASSFGQGTQNTIYF. The chain recombines TRBV5-5 with TRBJ1-3; 9 nucleotides agree with TRBD1. The CDR3 length is 15 residues. Germline V gene sequence: CDR1 SGHKS, CDR2 YYEKEE (reference sequence). V shed 2 bases and J 7 bases; nucleotides not matched to a gene: 7. Using reference TRBV5-5 and TRBJ1-3 for the parts outside the CDR3, the full variable domain is DAGVTQSPTHLIKTRGQQVTLRCSPISGHKSVSWYQQVLGQGPQFIFQYYEKEERGRGNFPDRFSARQFPNYSSELNVNALLLGDSALYLCASSFGQGTQNTIYFGEGSWLTVV.

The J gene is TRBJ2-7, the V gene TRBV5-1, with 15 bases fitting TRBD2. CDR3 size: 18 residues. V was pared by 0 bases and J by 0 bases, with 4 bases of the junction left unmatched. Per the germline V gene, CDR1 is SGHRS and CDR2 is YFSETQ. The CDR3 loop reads CASSLAGTSGGYSYEQYF. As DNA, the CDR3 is TGCGCCAGCAGCTTGGCCGGGACTAGCGGGGGGTACTCCTACGAGCAGTACTTC.

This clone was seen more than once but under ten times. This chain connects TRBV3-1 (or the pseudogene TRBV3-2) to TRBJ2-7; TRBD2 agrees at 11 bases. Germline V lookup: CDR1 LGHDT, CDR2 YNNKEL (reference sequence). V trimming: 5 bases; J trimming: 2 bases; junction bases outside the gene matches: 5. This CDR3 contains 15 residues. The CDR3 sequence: CASSGRLAGTYEQYF. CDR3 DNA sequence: TGTGCCAGCAGCGGCCGACTAGCGGGGACCTACGAGCAGTACTTC.

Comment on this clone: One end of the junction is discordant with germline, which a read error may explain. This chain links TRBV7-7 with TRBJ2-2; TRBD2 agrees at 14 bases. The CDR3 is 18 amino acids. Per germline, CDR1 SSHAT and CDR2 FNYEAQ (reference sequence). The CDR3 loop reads CASSSMGTSGGNTGELFF. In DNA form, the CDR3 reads TGTGCTAGCAGCTCCATGGGGACTAGCGGGGGGAACACCGGGGAGCTGTTTTTT.

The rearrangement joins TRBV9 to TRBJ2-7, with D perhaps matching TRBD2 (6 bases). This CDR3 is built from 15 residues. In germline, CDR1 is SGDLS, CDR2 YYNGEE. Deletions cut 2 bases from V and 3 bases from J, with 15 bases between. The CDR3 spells CASSVGLSSYYEQYF. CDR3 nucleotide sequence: TGTGCCAGCAGCGTGGGACTCAGTTCATACTACGAGCAGTACTTC.

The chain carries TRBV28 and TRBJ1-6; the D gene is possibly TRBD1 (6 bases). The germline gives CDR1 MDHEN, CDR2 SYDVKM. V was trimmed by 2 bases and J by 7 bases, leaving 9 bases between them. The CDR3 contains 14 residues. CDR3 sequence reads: CASSLGGWNSPLHF. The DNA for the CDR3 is TGTGCCAGCAGTTTAGGGGGCTGGAATTCACCCCTCCACTTT.

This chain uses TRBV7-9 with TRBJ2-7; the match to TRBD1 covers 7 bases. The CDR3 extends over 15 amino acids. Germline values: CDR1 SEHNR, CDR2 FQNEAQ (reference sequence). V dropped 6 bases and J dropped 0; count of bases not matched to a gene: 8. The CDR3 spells CASSFRQGSSYEQYF. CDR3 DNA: TGTGCCAGCAGTTTCCGACAGGGTAGCTCCTACGAGCAGTACTTC.

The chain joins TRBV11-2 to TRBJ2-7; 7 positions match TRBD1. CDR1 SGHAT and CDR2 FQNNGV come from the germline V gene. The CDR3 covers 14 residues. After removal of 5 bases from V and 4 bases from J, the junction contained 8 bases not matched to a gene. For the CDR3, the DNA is TGTGCCAGCAGCAAATACAGGGGCGAGTACGAGCAGTACTTC. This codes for CASSKYRGEYEQYF.

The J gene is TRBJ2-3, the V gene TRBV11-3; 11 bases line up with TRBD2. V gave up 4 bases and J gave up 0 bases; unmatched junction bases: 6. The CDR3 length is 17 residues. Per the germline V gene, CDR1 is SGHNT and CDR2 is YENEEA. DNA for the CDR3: TGTGCCAGCAGCTACTCCAGACTAGCGGGGAGCACAGATACGCAGTATTTT. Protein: CASSYSRLAGSTDTQYF.

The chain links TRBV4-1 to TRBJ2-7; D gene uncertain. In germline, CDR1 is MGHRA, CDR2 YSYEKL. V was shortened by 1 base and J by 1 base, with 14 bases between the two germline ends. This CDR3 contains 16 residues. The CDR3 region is CASSQGEAQKSYEQYF. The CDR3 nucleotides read TGCGCCAGCAGCCAAGGAGAGGCACAAAAGTCCTACGAGCAGTACTTC.

The CDR3 spells CASSAGFPILAVEQFF. The CDR3 DNA reads as TGTGCCAGCAGTGCAGGGTTTCCCATACTAGCGGTCGAGCAGTTCTTC. The chain combines TRBV6-2 or TRBV6-3 with TRBJ2-1, with 8 bases matching TRBD2. The CDR3 is made up of 16 amino acids. The junction had 16 bases not matched to a gene; V was cut back by 5 bases and J by 10 bases. Germline values: CDR1 MNHEY, CDR2 SVGEGT.

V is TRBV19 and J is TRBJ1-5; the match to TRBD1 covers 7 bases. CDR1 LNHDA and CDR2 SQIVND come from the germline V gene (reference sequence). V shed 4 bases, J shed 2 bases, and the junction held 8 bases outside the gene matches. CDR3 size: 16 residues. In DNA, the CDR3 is TGTGCCAGTAGTAAACGGGACAGTGGGGGCAATCAGCCCCAGCATTTT. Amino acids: CASSKRDSGGNQPQHF. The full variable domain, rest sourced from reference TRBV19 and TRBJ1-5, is DGGITQSPKYLFRKEGQNVTLSCEQNLNHDAMYWYRQDPGQGLRLIYYSQIVNDFQKGDIAEGYSVSREKKESFPLTVTSAQKNPTAFYLCASSKRDSGGNQPQHFGDGTRLSIL.

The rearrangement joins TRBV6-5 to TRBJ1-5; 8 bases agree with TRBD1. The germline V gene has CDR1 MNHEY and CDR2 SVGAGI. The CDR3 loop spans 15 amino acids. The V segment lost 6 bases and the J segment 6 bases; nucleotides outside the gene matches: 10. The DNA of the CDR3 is TGTGCCAGCAGACCGGACAGGGCGAGAGGTCAGCCCCAGCATTTT. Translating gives CASRPDRARGQPQHF.

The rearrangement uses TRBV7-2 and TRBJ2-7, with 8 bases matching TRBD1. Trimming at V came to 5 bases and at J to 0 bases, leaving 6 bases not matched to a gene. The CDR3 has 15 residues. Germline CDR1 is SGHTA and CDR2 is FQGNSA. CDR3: CASSLWTGPSYEQYF. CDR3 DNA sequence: TGTGCCAGCAGCCTCTGGACAGGGCCCTCCTACGAGCAGTACTTC.

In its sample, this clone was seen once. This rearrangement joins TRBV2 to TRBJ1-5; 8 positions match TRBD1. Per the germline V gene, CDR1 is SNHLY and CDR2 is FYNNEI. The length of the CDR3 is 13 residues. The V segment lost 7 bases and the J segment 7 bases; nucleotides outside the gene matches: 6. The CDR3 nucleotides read TGTGCCAGCACGGGACAGGCGCAACAGCCCCAGCATTTT. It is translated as CASTGQAQQPQHF.

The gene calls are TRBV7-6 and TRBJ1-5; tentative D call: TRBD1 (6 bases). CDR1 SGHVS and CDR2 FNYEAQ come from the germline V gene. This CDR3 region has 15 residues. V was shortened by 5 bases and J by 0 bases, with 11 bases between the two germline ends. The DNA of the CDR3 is TGTGCCAGCAGCAGGACAGCGAGTAGCAATCAGCCCCAGCATTTT. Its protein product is CASSRTASSNQPQHF.

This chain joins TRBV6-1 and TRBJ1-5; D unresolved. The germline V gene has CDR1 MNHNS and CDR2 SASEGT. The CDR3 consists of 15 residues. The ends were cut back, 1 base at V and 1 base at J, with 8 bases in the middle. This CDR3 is CASSEGPGSNQPQHF. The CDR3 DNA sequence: TGTGCCAGCAGTGAAGGGCCGGGGAGCAATCAGCCCCAGCATTTT.

For the CDR3, the DNA is TGTGCCAGCAGCTCCATGCCCGGACTCTTATCCCAAGAGACCCAGTACTTC. Translated, it gives CASSSMPGLLSQETQYF. This chain connects TRBV7-9 to TRBJ2-5; maybe TRBD2 (5 bases). Germline CDR1 is SEHNR and CDR2 is FQNEAQ (reference sequence). V lost 4 bases to trimming and J lost 1 base, with 19 bases between them. This CDR3 contains 17 residues.

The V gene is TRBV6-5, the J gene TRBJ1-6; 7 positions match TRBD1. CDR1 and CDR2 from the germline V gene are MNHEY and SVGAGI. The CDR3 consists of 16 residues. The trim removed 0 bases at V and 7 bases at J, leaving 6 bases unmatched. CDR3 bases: TGTGCCAGCAGTTACTCGAGGGACAGCACAAATTCACCCCTCCACTTT. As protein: CASSYSRDSTNSPLHF.

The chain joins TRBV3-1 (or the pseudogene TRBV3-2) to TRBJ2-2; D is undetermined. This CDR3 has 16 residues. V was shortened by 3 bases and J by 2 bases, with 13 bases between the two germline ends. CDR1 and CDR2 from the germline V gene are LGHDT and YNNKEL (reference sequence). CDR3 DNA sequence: TGTGCCAGCAGCCATGTCCGAGACTTTAACACCGGGGAGCTGTTTTTT. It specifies CASSHVRDFNTGELFF.

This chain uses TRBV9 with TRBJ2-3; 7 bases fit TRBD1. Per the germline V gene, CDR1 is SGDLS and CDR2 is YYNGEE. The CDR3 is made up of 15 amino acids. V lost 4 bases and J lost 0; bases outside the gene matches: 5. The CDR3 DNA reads TGTGCCAGCAGCCGCGGACAGGCCAGCACAGATACGCAGTATTTT. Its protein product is CASSRGQASTDTQYF.

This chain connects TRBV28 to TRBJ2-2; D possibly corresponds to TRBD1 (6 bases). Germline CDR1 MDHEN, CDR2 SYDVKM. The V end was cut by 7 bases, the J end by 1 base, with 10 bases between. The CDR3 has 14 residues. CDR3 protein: CASTGTMNTGELFF. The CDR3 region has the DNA TGTGCCAGCACCGGGACAATGAACACCGGGGAGCTGTTTTTT.

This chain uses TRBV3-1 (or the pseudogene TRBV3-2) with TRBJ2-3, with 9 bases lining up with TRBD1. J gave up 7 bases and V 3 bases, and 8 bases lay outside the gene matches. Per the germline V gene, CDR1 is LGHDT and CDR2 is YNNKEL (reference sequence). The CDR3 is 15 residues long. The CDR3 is CASSQEGQGANTQYF. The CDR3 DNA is TGTGCCAGCAGCCAGGAGGGACAGGGAGCCAATACGCAGTATTTT.

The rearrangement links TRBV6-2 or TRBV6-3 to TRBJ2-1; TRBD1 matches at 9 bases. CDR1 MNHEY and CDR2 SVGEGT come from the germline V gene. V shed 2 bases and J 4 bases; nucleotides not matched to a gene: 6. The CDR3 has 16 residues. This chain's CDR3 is CASSYAGQGTYNEQFF. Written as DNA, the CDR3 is TGTGCCAGCAGTTACGCTGGACAGGGGACATACAATGAGCAGTTCTTC.